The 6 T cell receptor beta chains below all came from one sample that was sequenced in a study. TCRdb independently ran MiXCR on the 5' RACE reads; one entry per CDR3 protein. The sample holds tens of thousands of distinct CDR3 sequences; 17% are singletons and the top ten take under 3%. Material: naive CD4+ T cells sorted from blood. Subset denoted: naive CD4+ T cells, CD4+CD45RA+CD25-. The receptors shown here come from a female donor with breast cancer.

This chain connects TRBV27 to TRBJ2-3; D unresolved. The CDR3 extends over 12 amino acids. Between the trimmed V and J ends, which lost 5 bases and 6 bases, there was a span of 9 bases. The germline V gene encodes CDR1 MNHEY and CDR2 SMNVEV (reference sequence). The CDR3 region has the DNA TGTGCCAGCAGTCCTACCAGGGATACGCAGTATTTT. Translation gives CASSPTRDTQYF.

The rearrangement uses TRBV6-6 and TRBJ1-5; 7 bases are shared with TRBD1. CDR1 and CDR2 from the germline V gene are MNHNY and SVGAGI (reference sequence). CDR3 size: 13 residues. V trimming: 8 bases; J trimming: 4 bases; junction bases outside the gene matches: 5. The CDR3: CASQGGLNQPQHF. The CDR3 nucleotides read TGTGCCAGCCAGGGGGGCTTAAATCAGCCCCAGCATTTT.

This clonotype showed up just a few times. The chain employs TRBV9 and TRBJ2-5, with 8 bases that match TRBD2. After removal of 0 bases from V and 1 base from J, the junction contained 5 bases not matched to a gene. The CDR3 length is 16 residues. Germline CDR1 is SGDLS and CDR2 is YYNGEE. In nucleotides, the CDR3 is TGTGCCAGCAGCGTAGGGCTAGCGGGCTTCCAAGAGACCCAGTACTTC. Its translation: CASSVGLAGFQETQYF.

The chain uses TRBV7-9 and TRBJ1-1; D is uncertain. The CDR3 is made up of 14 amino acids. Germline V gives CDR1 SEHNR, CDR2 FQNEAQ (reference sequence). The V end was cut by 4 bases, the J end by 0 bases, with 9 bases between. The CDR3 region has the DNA TGTGCCAGCAGCTCTATCACTGTGAACACTGAAGCTTTCTTT. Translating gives CASSSITVNTEAFF.

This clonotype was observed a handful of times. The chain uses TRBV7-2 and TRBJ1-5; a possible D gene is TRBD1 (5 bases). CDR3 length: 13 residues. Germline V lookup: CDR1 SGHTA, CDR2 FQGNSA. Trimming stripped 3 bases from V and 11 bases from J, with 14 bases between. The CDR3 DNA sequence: TGTGCCAGCAGCTTTCGAGGTGAAGGGGCCCAGCATTTT. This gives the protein CASSFRGEGAQHF.

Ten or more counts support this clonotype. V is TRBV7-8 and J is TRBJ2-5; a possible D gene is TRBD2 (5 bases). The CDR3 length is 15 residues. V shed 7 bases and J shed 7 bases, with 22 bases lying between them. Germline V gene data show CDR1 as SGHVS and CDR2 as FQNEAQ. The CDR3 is CASTHRAPGSGTQYF. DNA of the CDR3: TGTGCCAGCACCCATCGCGCGCCGGGGTCAGGGACCCAGTACTTC.